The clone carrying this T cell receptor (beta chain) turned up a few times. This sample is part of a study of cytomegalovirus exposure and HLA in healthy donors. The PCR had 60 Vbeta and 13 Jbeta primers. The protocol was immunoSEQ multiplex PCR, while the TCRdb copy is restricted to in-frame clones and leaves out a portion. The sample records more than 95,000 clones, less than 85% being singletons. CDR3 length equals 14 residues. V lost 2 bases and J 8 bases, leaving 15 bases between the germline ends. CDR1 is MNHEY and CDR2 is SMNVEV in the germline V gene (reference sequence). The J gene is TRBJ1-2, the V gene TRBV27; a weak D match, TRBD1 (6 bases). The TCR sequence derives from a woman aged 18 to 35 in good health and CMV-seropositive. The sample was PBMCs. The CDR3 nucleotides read TGTGCCAGCAGTTTAAGGTCAGGGGCGCAGGGCTACACCTTC. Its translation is CASSLRSGAQGYTF.